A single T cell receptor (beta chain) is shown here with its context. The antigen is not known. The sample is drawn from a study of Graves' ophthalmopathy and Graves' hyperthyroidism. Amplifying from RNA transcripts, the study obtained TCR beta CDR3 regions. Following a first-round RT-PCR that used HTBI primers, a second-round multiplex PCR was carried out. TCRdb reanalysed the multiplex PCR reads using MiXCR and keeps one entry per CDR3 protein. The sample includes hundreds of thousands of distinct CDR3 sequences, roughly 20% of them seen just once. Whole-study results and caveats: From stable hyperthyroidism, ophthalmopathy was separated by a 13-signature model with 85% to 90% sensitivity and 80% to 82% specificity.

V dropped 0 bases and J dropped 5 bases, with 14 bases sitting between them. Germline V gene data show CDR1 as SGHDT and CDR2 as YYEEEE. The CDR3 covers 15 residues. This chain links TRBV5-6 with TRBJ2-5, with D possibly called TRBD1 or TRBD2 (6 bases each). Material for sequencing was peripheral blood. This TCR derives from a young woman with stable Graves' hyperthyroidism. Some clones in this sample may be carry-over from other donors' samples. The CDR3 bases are TGTGCCAGCAGCTTGGTGGGGGGACATTGGGAGACCCAGTACTTC. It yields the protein CASSLVGGHWETQYF. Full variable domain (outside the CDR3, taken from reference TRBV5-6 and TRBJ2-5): DAGVTQSPTHLIKTRGQQVTLRCSPKSGHDTVSWYQQALGQGPQFIFQYYEEEERQRGNFPDRFSGHQFPNYSSELNVNALLLGDSALYLCASSLVGGHWETQYFGPGTRLLVL.